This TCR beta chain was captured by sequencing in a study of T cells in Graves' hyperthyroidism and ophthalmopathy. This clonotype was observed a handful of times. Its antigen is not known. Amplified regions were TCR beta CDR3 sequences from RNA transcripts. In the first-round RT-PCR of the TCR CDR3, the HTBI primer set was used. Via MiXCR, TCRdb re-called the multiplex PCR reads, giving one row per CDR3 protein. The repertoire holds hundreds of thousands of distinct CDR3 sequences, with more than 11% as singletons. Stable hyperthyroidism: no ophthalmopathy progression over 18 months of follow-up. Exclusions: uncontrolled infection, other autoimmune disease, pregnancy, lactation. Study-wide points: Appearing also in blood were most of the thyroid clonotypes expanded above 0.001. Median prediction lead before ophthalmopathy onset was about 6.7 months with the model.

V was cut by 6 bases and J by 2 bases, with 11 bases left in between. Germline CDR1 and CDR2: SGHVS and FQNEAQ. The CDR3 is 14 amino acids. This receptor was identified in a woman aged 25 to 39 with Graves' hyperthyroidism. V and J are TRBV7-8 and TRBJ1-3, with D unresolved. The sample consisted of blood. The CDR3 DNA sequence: TGTGCCAGCAGACTTTGGAGGACTGGAAACACCATATATTTT. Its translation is CASRLWRTGNTIYF.